The next 29 T cell receptor beta chains were all read from a single sample in a study of blood T cell repertoires in COVID-19. Produced via immunoSEQ multiplex PCR; TCRdb's table is partial and in-frame only. Of about 140,000 clones in the sample, about 86% are singletons; the top ten hold about 8%. What was sequenced was peripheral blood. The source is a woman in her fifties or sixties with acute or convalescent COVID-19.

V is TRBV19 and J is TRBJ2-1, with 9 bases fitting TRBD2. Germline CDR1 reads LNHDA; CDR2 reads SQIVND (reference sequence). The CDR3 extends over 17 amino acids. V lost 1 base to trimming and J lost 1 base; unmatched junction nucleotides: 5. CDR3 bases: TGTGCCAGTAGTATAGGCCTCGGACTAGCGTCCTACAATGAGCAGTTCTTC. Its translation is CASSIGLGLASYNEQFF.

This clone has a single count. The chain has TRBV6-5 and TRBJ2-5; tentatively, D is TRBD2 (7 bases). Germline CDR1 reads MNHEY; CDR2 reads SVGAGI. The V gene lost 0 bases and the J gene lost 6 bases, with 14 bases spanning the gap. This CDR3 has 15 residues. The CDR3: CASSYSGGGMKTQYF. The CDR3, as DNA: TGTGCCAGCAGTTACTCAGGGGGGGGCATGAAGACCCAGTACTTC.

This clone has only one observation. This chain links TRBV10-1 with TRBJ2-7; possibly TRBD1 for D (6 bases). The CDR3 length is 17 residues. Germline V gene sequence: CDR1 WNHNN, CDR2 SYGVQD (reference sequence). Trimming left V 3 bases short and J 0 bases short, with 18 bases between. CDR3 in DNA: TGCGCCAGCAGTGAAAGCAAGGGGGACACGAGCTCCTACGAGCAGTACTTC. Its translation: CASSESKGDTSSYEQYF.

The chain is built from TRBV3-1 (or the pseudogene TRBV3-2) and TRBJ2-2; D not resolved. The CDR3 consists of 15 residues. The germline V gene encodes CDR1 LGHDT and CDR2 YNNKEL (reference sequence). The ends were cut back, 3 bases at V and 4 bases at J, with 12 bases in the middle. The CDR3: CASSQLPMSTGELFF. The CDR3 nucleotides are TGTGCCAGCAGCCAGTTGCCTATGAGCACCGGGGAGCTGTTTTTT.

The chain has TRBV5-1 and TRBJ2-1; perhaps TRBD2 as D (5 bases). Per the germline V gene, CDR1 is SGHRS and CDR2 is YFSETQ. CDR3 length: 11 amino acids. V lost 2 bases to trimming and J lost 8 bases, with 5 bases between them. Written as DNA, the CDR3 is TGCGCCAGCAGCTTTAGCGATGAGCAGTTCTTC. This sequence encodes CASSFSDEQFF.

DNA of the CDR3: TGTGCCAGCAGTACAGGGGCCCCGGGCACTGAAGCTTTCTTT. Its protein product is CASSTGAPGTEAFF. This chain joins TRBV6-5 and TRBJ1-1; 7 bases line up with TRBD1. CDR1 and CDR2 (germline): MNHEY, SVGAGI. V shed 5 bases and J 4 bases; nucleotides not matched to a gene: 7. CDR3 length: 14 residues.

The V gene is TRBV5-6, the J gene TRBJ1-5, with 9 bases identical to TRBD1. The CDR3 length is 12 residues. V was clipped by 4 bases and J by 12 bases; unmatched bases: 5. Germline V gene sequence: CDR1 SGHDT, CDR2 YYEEEE. The CDR3 nucleotides read TGTGCCAGCAGCCAGACAGGGGGACACCAGCATTTT. Translation: CASSQTGGHQHF.

This chain uses TRBV19 with TRBJ1-3; 10 bases agree with TRBD1. V lost 5 bases, J lost 3 bases, and 7 bases stayed unmatched. This CDR3 comprises 16 residues. Germline-derived CDR1 and CDR2 are LNHDA and SQIVND (reference sequence). The CDR3 bases are TGTGCCAGTAGTTCGACAGGGGGCGCGGTTGGAAACACCATATATTTT. Protein: CASSSTGGAVGNTIYF.

The chain joins TRBV5-1 to TRBJ1-1; 7 bases map to TRBD1. Germline V lookup: CDR1 SGHRS, CDR2 YFSETQ. V lost 4 bases and J lost 0; bases outside the gene matches: 6. The length of the CDR3 is 15 residues. CDR3 nucleotides: TGCGCCAGCAGCAACGGACAGGCCATGAACACTGAAGCTTTCTTT. Translated: CASSNGQAMNTEAFF.

The V call is TRBV5-5, the J call TRBJ2-7; no clear D gene. CDR1 and CDR2 (germline): SGHKS, YYEKEE (reference sequence). The V gene lost 0 bases and the J gene lost 2 bases, with 12 bases spanning the gap. The CDR3 extends over 15 amino acids. CDR3 in amino acids: CASSLAAQPAYEQYF. As DNA, the CDR3 is TGTGCCAGCAGCTTGGCGGCACAGCCAGCCTACGAGCAGTACTTC.

This clone was recorded once. This chain links TRBV27 with TRBJ1-5; D remains ambiguous. CDR1 is MNHEY and CDR2 is SMNVEV in the germline V gene (reference sequence). The V and J ends lost 5 bases and 2 bases respectively, with 10 bases between them. This CDR3 contains 14 residues. The chain's CDR3 is CASSPMGGNQPQHF. Written as DNA, the CDR3 is TGTGCCAGCAGTCCTATGGGAGGCAATCAGCCCCAGCATTTT.

This chain joins TRBV3-1 (or the pseudogene TRBV3-2) and TRBJ2-2; D is ambiguous. The CDR3 length is 13 residues. Per the germline V gene, CDR1 is LGHDT and CDR2 is YNNKEL (reference sequence). Trimming left V 1 base short and J 7 bases short, with 7 bases between. In nucleotides, the CDR3 is TGTGCCAGCAGCCAAGCTCGAGTCGGGGAGCTGTTTTTT. Its translation is CASSQARVGELFF.

The rearrangement uses TRBV4-1 and TRBJ1-1, with D possibly being TRBD1 (6 bases). V was pared by 4 bases and J by 4 bases, with 13 bases between. The CDR3 runs 14 residues. Looked up from germline, CDR1 is MGHRA and CDR2 is YSYEKL. CDR3 nucleotides: TGCGCCAGCAGCCCGGGACAATCCATCACTGAAGCTTTCTTT. It codes for CASSPGQSITEAFF.

The chain couples TRBV5-8 to TRBJ2-7, with 12 bases lining up with TRBD2. Germline V lookup: CDR1 SGHTS, CDR2 YDEGEE. The CDR3 sequence is 16 residues long. The ends lost 3 bases at V and 1 base at J; junction bases unmatched: 5. CDR3 sequence (DNA): TGTGCCAGCAGCTATCGGACTAGCGGGGAGTCCTACGAGCAGTACTTC. Protein product: CASSYRTSGESYEQYF.

V usage is TRBV4-3 and J usage is TRBJ1-1; 7 bases are shared with TRBD1. The CDR3 is 14 amino acids. V trimming: 4 bases; J trimming: 10 bases; junction bases outside the gene matches: 12. Germline CDR1 LGHNA, CDR2 YSLEER. The CDR3 sequence is CASSPGQASGGAFF. DNA for the CDR3: TGCGCCAGCAGCCCTGGACAGGCCTCCGGGGGAGCTTTCTTT.

The chain couples TRBV18 to TRBJ2-6, with D perhaps TRBD2 (5 bases). The CDR3 totals 15 residues. The V gene lost 3 bases and the J gene lost 4 bases, with 10 bases spanning the gap. Germline-derived CDR1 and CDR2 are KGHSH and LQKENI. The chain's CDR3 is CASSPGTGGANVLTF. The CDR3 nucleotides read TGTGCCAGCTCACCTGGTACGGGAGGGGCCAACGTCCTGACTTTC.

The chain couples TRBV5-5 to TRBJ2-4; a weak D match, TRBD2 (6 bases). The CDR3 runs 15 residues. Germline values: CDR1 SGHKS, CDR2 YYEKEE (reference sequence). V was cut by 4 bases and J by 6 bases, with 17 bases left in between. The CDR3 DNA reads as TGTGCCAGCAGCCCCTTGGAGGGCATAGGAAACATTCAGTACTTC. This sequence encodes CASSPLEGIGNIQYF.

This chain joins TRBV7-2 and TRBJ2-5; the match to TRBD2 covers 10 bases. The V segment lost 5 bases and the J segment 1 base; nucleotides outside the gene matches: 10. Germline V gene sequence: CDR1 SGHTA, CDR2 FQGNSA. The CDR3 runs to 17 residues. The CDR3 coding sequence is TGTGCCAGCAGCCTCTCAGTTAGCGGGGGGCTCCAAGAGACCCAGTACTTC. This sequence encodes CASSLSVSGGLQETQYF. Supplemented by reference TRBV7-2 and TRBJ2-5, the full variable domain reads GAGVSQSPSNKVTEKGKDVELRCDPISGHTALYWYRQSLGQGLEFLIYFQGNSAPDKSGLPSDRFSAERTGGSVSTLTIQRTQQEDSAVYLCASSLSVSGGLQETQYFGPGTRLLVL.

This rearrangement joins TRBV5-4 to TRBJ2-2; D perhaps matches TRBD1 (6 bases). Germline V gene data show CDR1 as SGHNT and CDR2 as YYREEE (reference sequence). V shed 5 bases and J shed 6 bases, with 11 bases lying between them. CDR3 length: 13 amino acids. The CDR3 sequence: CASRLQGPGELFF. The CDR3 DNA reads TGTGCCAGCAGGTTACAGGGACCCGGGGAGCTGTTTTTT.

CDR3 loop: CSVQEAGNQPQHF. The CDR3 DNA reads TGCAGCGTTCAGGAGGCCGGCAATCAGCCCCAGCATTTT. This chain links TRBV29-1 with TRBJ1-5, with D hard to call. V was clipped by 5 bases and J by 2 bases, with 10 bases between them. The CDR3 is made up of 13 amino acids. CDR1 is SQVTM, CDR2 ANQGSEA, per germline.

This clone was counted a single time. The J gene is TRBJ1-1, the V gene TRBV4-1; 10 nucleotides line up with TRBD1. Germline V CDR1 and CDR2: MGHRA, YSYEKL. The V gene end was trimmed by 1 base and the J gene end by 6 bases; junction bases not matched to a gene: 14. The CDR3 runs 18 residues. CDR3 amino acids: CASSQGQGAGARYSEAFF. The CDR3 DNA is TGCGCCAGCAGCCAAGGACAGGGGGCGGGGGCCCGATATTCTGAAGCTTTCTTT.

This clone showed up just once. This rearrangement joins TRBV19 to TRBJ1-1; D is ambiguous. This CDR3 region has 13 residues. Germline V gene lookup returns CDR1 LNHDA and CDR2 SQIVND (reference sequence). V gave up 1 base and J gave up 2 bases, with 5 bases separating them. Here the CDR3 reads CASSIGPNTEAFF. Here the CDR3 DNA reads TGTGCCAGTAGTATAGGGCCCAACACTGAAGCTTTCTTT.

CDR3 region: CASSNTGNIQYF. The CDR3 nucleotides are TGTGCCAGCAGCAACACAGGGAACATTCAGTACTTC. The chain joins TRBV4-2 to TRBJ2-4; maybe TRBD1 (6 bases). The length of the CDR3 is 12 residues. Germline V gene sequence: CDR1 LGHNA, CDR2 YNFKEQ. Deletions cut 5 bases from V and 7 bases from J, with 9 bases between.

This chain joins TRBV3-1 (or the pseudogene TRBV3-2) and TRBJ1-1; no clear D gene. The V and J ends lost 0 bases and 8 bases respectively, with 16 bases between them. The CDR3 length is 15 residues. Germline-derived CDR1 and CDR2 are LGHDT and YNNKEL (reference sequence). CDR3 DNA sequence: TGTGCCAGCAGCCAAGAAAGTATAGGGAGGGCAGAAGCTTTCTTT. Its translation: CASSQESIGRAEAFF.

This chain links TRBV6-5 with TRBJ1-5; maybe TRBD1 (6 bases). The germline V gene encodes CDR1 MNHEY and CDR2 SVGAGI. The CDR3 has 15 amino acids. Trimming took off 0 bases at V and 4 bases at J, with 10 bases between the two ends. In DNA form, the CDR3 reads TGTGCCAGCAGTTACTCCCCCGGGACAAATCAGCCCCAGCATTTT. Translation gives CASSYSPGTNQPQHF.

This clone has more than one count but fewer than ten. The chain carries TRBV30 and TRBJ1-2; D perhaps matches TRBD1 (6 bases). The CDR3 spans 15 residues. Germline V gene data show CDR1 as GTSNPN and CDR2 as SVGIG (reference sequence). V was shortened by 2 bases and J by 2 bases, with 15 bases between the two germline ends. This CDR3 is CAWSKGHTLNYGYTF. The DNA for the CDR3 is TGTGCCTGGAGTAAGGGACACACGCTGAACTATGGCTACACCTTC.

The chain has TRBV2 and TRBJ2-7; perhaps TRBD2 as D (6 bases). With 6 bases removed from V and 2 bases from J, the gap between germline ends came to 14 bases. The CDR3 contains 14 residues. Per the germline V gene, CDR1 is SNHLY and CDR2 is FYNNEI. CDR3 coding DNA: TGTGCCAGCAGCCCCCGGGACTCTACCTACGAGCAGTACTTC. This sequence encodes CASSPRDSTYEQYF.

The chain has TRBV3-1 (or the pseudogene TRBV3-2) and TRBJ1-3; D possibly corresponds to TRBD1 (5 bases). Germline CDR1 and CDR2: LGHDT and YNNKEL (reference sequence). V was pared by 4 bases and J by 2 bases, with 21 bases between. CDR3 size: 18 residues. CDR3 sequence reads: CASSLKGAGHGPGNTIYF. Written as DNA, the CDR3 is TGTGCCAGCAGCCTAAAAGGGGCAGGGCACGGTCCTGGAAACACCATATATTTT.

The chain is built from TRBV7-8 and TRBJ1-3, with 9 nucleotides matching TRBD1. V lost 5 bases and J lost 4; bases outside the gene matches: 9. The CDR3 is made up of 16 amino acids. Per germline, CDR1 SGHVS and CDR2 FQNEAQ. The CDR3 protein is CASSQRTGVSGNTIYF. The CDR3 DNA reads as TGTGCCAGCAGCCAAAGGACAGGGGTATCCGGAAACACCATATATTTT.